The rows below give T cell receptor beta chains drawn from one sample of a study of T cell responses to AZD1222 COVID-19 vaccine. Sequenced by immunoSEQ multiplex PCR; TCRdb stores in-frame clones only, minus some. The sample lists roughly 97,000 clones, over 70% occurring once. This sample comprised peripheral blood, obtained on day 0 of AZD1222 vaccination. These receptors were obtained from an adult in good health. The CDR3 runs from the conserved cysteine through the conserved F or W. The order of the fields is J gene, clone size, V gene, D gene, CDR3 protein, CDR3 DNA. D genes are given only for firm matches. Not all rows give a size; the values are once, few, many and, for expanded clones, a class.

TRBJ1-5 - TRBV28 TRBD1 CASSPRGTGHQPQHF TGTGCCAGCAGTCCACGCGGGACAGGTCATCAGCCCCAGCATTTT
TRBJ1-1 once TRBV11-2 - CASSLQNTEAFF TGTGCCAGCAGCTTGCAGAACACTGAAGCTTTCTTT
TRBJ1-5 - TRBV19 - CASSIDPGQTFNQPQHF TGTGCCAGTAGTATTGACCCCGGACAGACCTTTAATCAGCCCCAGCATTTT
TRBJ2-1 - TRBV10-2 - CASRLTSNGYNEQFF TGCGCCAGCAGACTCACTAGCAATGGCTACAATGAGCAGTTCTTC
TRBJ2-2 - TRBV11-3 - CASSSYREVDQAGTGELFF TGTGCCAGCAGCTCCTACAGGGAGGTGGACCAGGCTGGCACCGGGGAGCTGTTTTTT
TRBJ1-5 once TRBV24-1 - CATSDSSGRLQPQHF TGTGCCACCAGTGATTCTTCGGGACGACTTCAGCCCCAGCATTTT
TRBJ1-5 once TRBV28 - CASSLYGGPNQPQHF TGTGCCAGCAGTTTATACGGGGGGCCCAATCAGCCCCAGCATTTT
TRBJ1-6 - TRBV3-1/TRBV3-2 - CASSRDPGPYNSPLHF TGTGCCAGCAGCCGGGACCCGGGACCCTATAATTCACCCCTCCACTTT
TRBJ1-3 - TRBV20-1 - CSASPEGYSGNTIYF TGCAGTGCTAGTCCCGAGGGGTACTCTGGAAACACCATATATTTT
TRBJ2-1 - TRBV19 - CASIGSSSYNEQFF TGTGCCAGTATTGGTTCGAGCTCCTACAATGAGCAGTTCTTC
TRBJ2-3 - TRBV7-3 - CASSPSEWSDTQYF TGTGCCAGCAGCCCCTCCGAGTGGTCCGATACGCAGTATTTT
TRBJ2-1 - TRBV6-5 TRBD2 CASVRGGSYNEQFF TGTGCCAGTGTTCGGGGGGGTTCCTACAATGAGCAGTTCTTC
TRBJ1-4 once TRBV6-5 - CASSYGRGNEKLFF TGTGCCAGCAGTTATGGAAGGGGTAATGAAAAACTGTTTTTT
TRBJ2-6 - TRBV7-9 - CASSLPGDSGANVLTF TGTGCCAGCAGCTTACCGGGAGACTCTGGGGCCAACGTCCTGACTTTC
TRBJ2-5 - TRBV2 TRBD2 CATTLAGVKETQYF TGTGCCACCACTCTAGCGGGGGTAAAGGAGACCCAGTACTTC
TRBJ1-5 - TRBV4-3 - CASSFSGGGRNQPQHF TGCGCCAGCAGCTTCTCCGGGGGGGGGAGAAATCAGCCCCAGCATTTT
TRBJ1-5 - TRBV6-2/TRBV6-3 TRBD1 CASSYSSDRGTQYSNQPQHF TGTGCCAGCAGTTACTCCTCGGACAGGGGGACCCAGTATAGCAATCAGCCCCAGCATTTT
TRBJ2-4 - TRBV3-1/TRBV3-2 TRBD2 CASSGGLANIQYF TGTGCCAGCAGCGGGGGACTAGCAAACATTCAGTACTTC
TRBJ1-4 - TRBV19 TRBD1 CASRTGGQGAQVEKLFF TGTGCCAGTAGGACTGGTGGACAGGGGGCTCAAGTCGAAAAACTGTTTTTT
TRBJ2-2 - TRBV7-9 TRBD2 CASSLWTSRGELFF TGTGCCAGCAGTCTTTGGACTAGCCGCGGGGAGCTGTTTTTT
TRBJ1-1 - TRBV6-6 - CASSDSRHTEAFF TGTGCCAGCAGTGACTCTCGACACACTGAAGCTTTCTTT
TRBJ2-3 - TRBV5-1 TRBD2 CASSLGGLAGRSTDTQYF TGCGCCAGCAGCTTGGGGGGACTAGCGGGGAGAAGCACAGATACGCAGTATTTT
TRBJ1-3 - TRBV28 - CASRRLASGNTIYF TGTGCCAGCCGGAGGCTAGCCTCTGGAAACACCATATATTTT
TRBJ1-2 - TRBV28 - CASSFKVVYGYTF TGTGCCAGCAGTTTCAAGGTTGTCTATGGCTACACCTTC
TRBJ1-3 - TRBV4-3 - CASSQDIPGESGNTIYF TGCGCCAGCAGCCAAGATATCCCCGGGGAATCCGGAAACACCATATATTTT
TRBJ2-1 few TRBV7-6 TRBD2 CASSLGAGGNEQFF TGTGCCAGCAGCTTAGGAGCGGGGGGCAATGAGCAGTTCTTC
TRBJ2-3 - TRBV5-6 TRBD2 CASSSRPGLATDTQYF TGTGCCAGCAGCTCCCGACCGGGACTAGCGACAGATACGCAGTATTTT
TRBJ2-3 many TRBV6-4 TRBD2 CASSDESGGEDTQYF TGTGCCAGCAGTGACGAAAGCGGGGGCGAGGATACGCAGTATTTT
TRBJ1-1 - TRBV10-2 - CASSVSPGGTEAFF TGCGCCAGCAGTGTTAGCCCCGGGGGAACTGAAGCTTTCTTT
TRBJ2-2 - TRBV7-3 - CASTEGGAGELFF TGTGCCAGCACCGAAGGGGGGGCTGGGGAGCTGTTTTTT